This TCR beta chain was sequenced in a study of OX40 agonist ivuxolimab in advanced cancers. The repertoire was sequenced with immunoSEQ multiplex PCR; TCRdb's copy has only in-frame clones and lacks some. Of just under 75,000 clones in the sample, about 93% were seen once. Trimming took 4 bases from V and 2 from J; bases not matched to a gene: 9. CDR1 and CDR2 (germline): SGHRS, YFSETQ. This CDR3 comprises 17 residues. This material consisted of CD4+ or CD8+ T cells sorted from blood, taken in a trial of the OX40 agonist ivuxolimab. V gene TRBV5-1 combines with J gene TRBJ2-3; 11 positions match TRBD2. The TCR was taken from an adult with an advanced solid tumor such as melanoma, head and neck, liver or kidney cancer. The CDR3 coding sequence is TGCGCCAGCAGCATTACCGGGACTAGCGGTCTCACAGATACGCAGTATTTT. Its protein is CASSITGTSGLTDTQYF.